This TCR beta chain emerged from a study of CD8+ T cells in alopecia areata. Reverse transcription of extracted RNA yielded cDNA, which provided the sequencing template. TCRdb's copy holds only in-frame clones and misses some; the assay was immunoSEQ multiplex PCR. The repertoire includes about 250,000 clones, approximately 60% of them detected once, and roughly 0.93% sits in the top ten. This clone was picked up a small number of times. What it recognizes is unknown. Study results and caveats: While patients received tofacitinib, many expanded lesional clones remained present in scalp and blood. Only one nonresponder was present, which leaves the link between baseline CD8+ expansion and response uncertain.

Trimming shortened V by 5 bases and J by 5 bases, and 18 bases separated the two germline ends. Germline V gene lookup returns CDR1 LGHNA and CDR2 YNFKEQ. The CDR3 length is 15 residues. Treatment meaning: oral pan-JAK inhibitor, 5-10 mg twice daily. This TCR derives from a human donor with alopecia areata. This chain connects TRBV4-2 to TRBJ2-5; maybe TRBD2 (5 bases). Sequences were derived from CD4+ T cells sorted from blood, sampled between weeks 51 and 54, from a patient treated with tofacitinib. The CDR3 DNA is TGTGCCAGCAGCTTGAGGGTAATGGGAAGGGAGACCCAGTACTTC. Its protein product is CASSLRVMGRETQYF.